This T cell receptor (beta chain) was identified in a study of blood T cell repertoires in COVID-19. Study context: The United States, Italy and Spain provided the acute and convalescent COVID-19 samples.

CDR3 length: 13 amino acids. Germline V gene data show CDR1 as SEHNR and CDR2 as FQNEAQ (reference sequence). V was trimmed by 6 bases and J by 8 bases, leaving 16 bases between them. How the authors handled the data: Nucleated cell counts were estimated from reference gene primer amplification. Data came from immunoSEQ multiplex PCR; TCRdb stores just in-frame clones and leaves some out. V, J and clone size were drawn from that table, and D and trimming were deduced from the DNA. This repertoire shows over 300,000 clones, roughly 85% found once; its top ten account for 6% to 9%. The chain couples TRBV7-9 to TRBJ1-2; tentative D call: TRBD1 (6 bases). The receptor was isolated from a human donor in a cohort sampled during active COVID-19. Sequencing used peripheral blood. The CDR3 region has the DNA TGTGCCAGCAGACGGACAGACATATGGGGCTACACCTTC. It encodes CASRRTDIWGYTF. Complete variable domain (other parts from reference TRBV7-9 and TRBJ1-2): DTGVSQNPRHKITKRGQNVTFRCDPISEHNRLYWYRQTLGQGPEFLTYFQNEAQLEKSRLLSDRFSAERPKGSFSTLEIQRTEQGDSAMYLCASRRTDIWGYTFGSGTRLTVV.